The rows below give T cell receptor beta chains drawn from one sample of a study of cytomegalovirus exposure and HLA in healthy donors. Using immunoSEQ multiplex PCR, the repertoire was profiled, and TCRdb retains in-frame clones only, with some absent. This sample carries 110,000 to 150,000 clones, about 72% of them seen once, and the ten largest clones take roughly 4.7%. Sequenced material: PBMCs. Receptors originate from a man aged 55 to 70 in good health and CMV-seronegative. CDR3s include the opening cysteine and the closing phenylalanine or tryptophan. D genes are given only for firm matches. Not all rows give a size; the values are once, few, many and, for expanded clones, a class.

CDR3,DNA,size,length,V,D,J
CASSLATSGYNEQFF,TGTGCCAGCAGCTTGGCGACTAGCGGCTACAATGAGCAGTTCTTC,once,15,TRBV5-6,TRBD2,TRBJ2-1
CASSQDRDLTEAFF,TGTGCCAGCTCACAAGACAGGGACTTGACTGAAGCTTTCTTT,NA,14,TRBV18,TRBD1,TRBJ1-1
CASSLGHNQPQHF,TGTGCCAGCAGCTTGGGACACAATCAGCCCCAGCATTTT,NA,13,TRBV11-2,NA,TRBJ1-5
CATSRDSERAGSVGNQPQHF,TGTGCCACCAGCAGAGATTCGGAAAGGGCGGGTTCGGTTGGCAATCAGCCCCAGCATTTT,NA,20,TRBV15,NA,TRBJ1-5
CASSPFLIPTDGQPQHF,TGTGCCAGCAGTCCTTTTTTGATACCAACAGATGGACAGCCCCAGCATTTT,few,17,TRBV27,NA,TRBJ1-5
CAWSVRVSEQFF,TGTGCCTGGAGTGTACGAGTAAGTGAGCAGTTCTTC,NA,12,TRBV30,NA,TRBJ2-1
CASSTGGEIDTQYF,TGTGCCAGCTCCACCGGAGGGGAGATAGATACGCAGTATTTT,NA,14,TRBV7-2,NA,TRBJ2-3
CASSLEGGNTEAFF,TGTGCCAGCAGCTTAGAGGGAGGGAACACTGAAGCTTTCTTT,NA,14,TRBV7-2,NA,TRBJ1-1
CASSRGLAGEGGTGELFF,TGTGCCAGCAGTCGTGGACTAGCGGGAGAGGGGGGCACCGGGGAGCTGTTTTTT,NA,18,TRBV2,TRBD2,TRBJ2-2
CASKTAGSTEAFF,TGTGCCAGCAAGACGGCGGGATCGACTGAAGCTTTCTTT,NA,13,TRBV2,NA,TRBJ1-1
CASSLGGAGEQFF,TGTGCCAGCAGCCTCGGTGGGGCTGGTGAGCAGTTCTTC,NA,13,TRBV5-4,NA,TRBJ2-1
CASGSGTGNQPQHF,TGTGCCAGCGGATCCGGGACAGGGAATCAGCCCCAGCATTTT,NA,14,TRBV7-8,TRBD1,TRBJ1-5
CASSQNTGANTEAFF,TGTGCCAGCTCCCAAAACACAGGGGCGAACACTGAAGCTTTCTTT,NA,15,TRBV18,TRBD1,TRBJ1-1
CASSIMTGIGFTGELFF,TGTGCCAGCAGCATTATGACAGGGATTGGCTTCACCGGGGAGCTGTTTTTT,NA,17,TRBV7-2,TRBD1,TRBJ2-2
CASSTLGTFNTEAFF,TGTGCCAGCAGCACATTGGGGACATTCAACACTGAAGCTTTCTTT,NA,15,TRBV6-5,NA,TRBJ1-1
CASSGPPKETQYF,TGTGCCAGCAGTGGGCCTCCGAAAGAGACCCAGTACTTC,NA,13,TRBV25-1,NA,TRBJ2-5
CASSFFDRGIQYF,TGTGCCAGCAGTTTCTTTGACAGGGGAATCCAGTACTTC,NA,13,TRBV28,TRBD1,TRBJ2-7
CASSLALAGINEQFF,TGCGCCAGCAGCTTGGCTCTAGCGGGAATCAATGAGCAGTTCTTC,few,15,TRBV5-1,TRBD2,TRBJ2-1
CASSPGLAGRGELFF,TGCGCCAGCAGCCCGGGACTAGCGGGGCGGGGGGAGCTGTTTTTT,NA,15,TRBV4-1,TRBD2,TRBJ2-2
CASSFPGPTTEAFF,TGTGCCAGCAGTTTCCCAGGTCCCACGACTGAAGCTTTCTTT,NA,14,TRBV28,NA,TRBJ1-1
CASSLSAVGAANTEAFF,TGCGCCAGCAGCTTGTCGGCTGTGGGGGCAGCTAACACTGAAGCTTTCTTT,NA,17,TRBV5-1,NA,TRBJ1-1
CASSVGTSGLDSYEQYF,TGTGCCAGCAGCGTAGGAACTAGCGGGTTAGACTCCTACGAGCAGTACTTC,once,17,TRBV9,TRBD2,TRBJ2-7
CASSPGGSGSYNEQFF,TGTGCCAGCAGTCCCGGCGGTAGCGGGAGCTACAATGAGCAGTTCTTC,NA,16,TRBV7-9,TRBD2,TRBJ2-1
CASSYEQDNYEQYF,TGTGCTAGCAGTTATGAACAGGACAACTACGAGCAGTACTTC,NA,14,TRBV6-6,NA,TRBJ2-7
CASSVTGDSNQPQHF,TGTGCCAGCAGTGTCACAGGGGATTCAAATCAGCCCCAGCATTTT,NA,15,TRBV2,TRBD1,TRBJ1-5
CASRTSGSLNNEQFF,TGCGCCAGCAGGACTAGCGGGAGCCTGAACAATGAGCAGTTCTTC,NA,15,TRBV5-1,TRBD2,TRBJ2-1
CASSPTPTNEKLFF,TGTGCCAGCAGTCCGACACCAACTAATGAAAAACTGTTTTTT,NA,14,TRBV6-5,NA,TRBJ1-4
CASSYYRTAYEQYF,TGTGCCAGCAGCTATTATCGGACAGCCTACGAGCAGTACTTC,NA,14,TRBV5-4,NA,TRBJ2-7
CAISESFGGEGDPQHF,TGTGCCATCAGTGAAAGCTTCGGCGGAGAGGGAGATCCCCAGCATTTT,few,16,TRBV10-3,NA,TRBJ1-5
CASSPEHNTEAFF,TGTGCCAGCAGCCCCGAACACAACACTGAAGCTTTCTTT,NA,13,TRBV6-5,NA,TRBJ1-1
CASRDDRNTEAFF,TGTGCCAGCAGAGATGACAGGAACACTGAAGCTTTCTTT,NA,13,TRBV2,NA,TRBJ1-1
CASSSDYHEQYF,TGTGCCAGCAGCTCGGACTATCACGAGCAGTACTTC,once,12,TRBV11-3,NA,TRBJ2-7
CSVLQGGRNGYTF,TGCAGCGTTTTGCAGGGTGGTAGAAATGGCTACACCTTC,NA,13,TRBV29-1,NA,TRBJ1-2
CASSLEGGPRNEQFF,TGTGCCAGCAGCTTAGAGGGAGGGCCTCGTAATGAGCAGTTCTTC,NA,15,TRBV11-3,TRBD2,TRBJ2-1
CSVEKLAGLREQFF,TGCAGCGTTGAAAAATTAGCGGGCCTCAGGGAGCAGTTCTTC,NA,14,TRBV29-1,TRBD2,TRBJ2-1
CASSHNTGAGTEAFF,TGTGCCAGCAGCCACAATACAGGGGCGGGGACTGAAGCTTTCTTT,NA,15,TRBV7-9,TRBD1,TRBJ1-1
CASSLSPGGPNYGYTF,TGTGCCAGCAGCCTATCCCCGGGGGGCCCCAACTATGGCTACACCTTC,once,16,TRBV7-2,NA,TRBJ1-2
CASSLAQGRQTQYF,TGTGCCAGCAGCTTAGCACAGGGCAGGCAGACCCAGTACTTC,NA,14,TRBV13,NA,TRBJ2-5
CASSLWASTDTQYF,TGCGCCAGCAGCTTATGGGCTAGCACAGATACGCAGTATTTT,few,14,TRBV5-1,NA,TRBJ2-3
CASRDARSSGYEQYF,TGTGCCAGCAGGGATGCCCGTTCTAGCGGCTACGAGCAGTACTTC,NA,15,TRBV5-4,TRBD2,TRBJ2-7